The next 5 T cell receptor beta chains were all read from a single sample in a study of cytomegalovirus exposure and HLA in healthy donors. PCR used 60 Vbeta primers and 13 Jbeta primers. Using immunoSEQ multiplex PCR, the repertoire was profiled, and TCRdb retains in-frame clones only, with some absent. The data show tens of thousands of clones, with more than 75% seen just once and about 12% held by the top ten. Input material: PBMCs. The receptors come from a male donor in good health and CMV-seropositive.

The chain employs TRBV4-2 and TRBJ2-3; D ambiguous. Germline CDR1 reads LGHNA; CDR2 reads YNFKEQ. This CDR3 spans 15 amino acids. Between the trimmed V and J ends, which lost 0 bases and 0 bases, there was a span of 7 bases. CDR3 loop: CASSQDRISTDTQYF. In nucleotides, the CDR3 is TGTGCCAGCAGCCAAGACAGGATTAGCACAGATACGCAGTATTTT.

In this sample, this clone turned up once. This sequence joins TRBV7-6 and TRBJ1-1; TRBD1 matches at 7 bases. Germline V gene lookup returns CDR1 SGHVS and CDR2 FNYEAQ. The ends lost 5 bases at V and 1 base at J; junction bases unmatched: 10. The CDR3 runs to 16 residues. CDR3 residues: CASSKRTGQQNTEAFF. As DNA, the CDR3 is TGTGCCAGCAGCAAACGGACAGGCCAGCAGAACACTGAAGCTTTCTTT.

The chain combines TRBV9 with TRBJ1-1; TRBD1 aligns across 7 bases. Trimming cost V 0 bases and J 2 bases; bases outside gene matches: 4. This CDR3 has 15 amino acids. Germline V gene lookup returns CDR1 SGDLS and CDR2 YYNGEE. DNA for the CDR3: TGTGCCAGCAGCGTAGTGGGGACAGCCAACACTGAAGCTTTCTTT. It is translated as CASSVVGTANTEAFF.

The chain couples TRBV18 to TRBJ2-5; 15 nucleotides agree with TRBD2. V lost 0 bases, J lost 5 bases, and 7 bases stayed unmatched. Germline V lookup: CDR1 KGHSH, CDR2 LQKENI. This CDR3 is built from 18 residues. The DNA for the CDR3 is TGTGCCAGCTCACCACCGGGACTAGCGGGGGGAGCGTCGGAGACCCAGTACTTC. Translated: CASSPPGLAGGASETQYF.

V and J are TRBV5-1 and TRBJ2-1, with 7 bases lining up with TRBD1. Germline CDR1 reads SGHRS; CDR2 reads YFSETQ. After removal of 2 bases from V and 2 bases from J, the junction contained 7 bases not matched to a gene. CDR3 length equals 16 residues. CDR3: CASSLNTGTAYNEQFF. In nucleotides, the CDR3 is TGCGCCAGCAGCTTAAATACCGGGACAGCCTACAATGAGCAGTTCTTC.